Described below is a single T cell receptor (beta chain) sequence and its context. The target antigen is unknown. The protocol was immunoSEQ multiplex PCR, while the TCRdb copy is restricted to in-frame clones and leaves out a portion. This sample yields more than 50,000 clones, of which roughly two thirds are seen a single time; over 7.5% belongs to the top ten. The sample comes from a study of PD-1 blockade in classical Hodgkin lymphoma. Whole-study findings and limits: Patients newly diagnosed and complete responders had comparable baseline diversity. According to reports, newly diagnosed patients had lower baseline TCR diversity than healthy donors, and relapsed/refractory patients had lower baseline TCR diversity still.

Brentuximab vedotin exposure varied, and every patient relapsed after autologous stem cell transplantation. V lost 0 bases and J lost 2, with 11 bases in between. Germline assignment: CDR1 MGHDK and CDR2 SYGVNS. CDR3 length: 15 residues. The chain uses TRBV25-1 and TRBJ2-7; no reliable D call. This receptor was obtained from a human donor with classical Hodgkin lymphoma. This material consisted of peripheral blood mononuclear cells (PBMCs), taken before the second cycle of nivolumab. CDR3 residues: CASSEYNRPPYEQYF. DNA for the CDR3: TGTGCCAGCAGTGAATATAATAGGCCCCCCTACGAGCAGTACTTC.